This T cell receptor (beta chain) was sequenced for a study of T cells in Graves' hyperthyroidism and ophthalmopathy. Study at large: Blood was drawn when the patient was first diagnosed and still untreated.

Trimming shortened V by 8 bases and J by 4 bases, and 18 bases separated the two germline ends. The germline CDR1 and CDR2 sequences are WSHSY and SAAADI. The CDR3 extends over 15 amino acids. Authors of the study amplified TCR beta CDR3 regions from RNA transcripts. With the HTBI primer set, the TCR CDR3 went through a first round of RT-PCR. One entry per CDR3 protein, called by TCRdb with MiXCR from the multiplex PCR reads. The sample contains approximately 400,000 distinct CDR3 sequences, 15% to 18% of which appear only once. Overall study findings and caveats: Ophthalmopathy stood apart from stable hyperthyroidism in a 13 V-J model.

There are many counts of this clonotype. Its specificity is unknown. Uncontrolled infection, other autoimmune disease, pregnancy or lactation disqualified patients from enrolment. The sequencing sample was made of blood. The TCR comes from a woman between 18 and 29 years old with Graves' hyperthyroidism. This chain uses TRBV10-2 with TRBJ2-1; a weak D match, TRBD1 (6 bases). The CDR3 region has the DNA TGCGCCAGCTCCGCCACAGGGACCCCATACAATGAGCAGTTCTTC. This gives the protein CASSATGTPYNEQFF.